The rows below give T cell receptor beta chains drawn from one sample of a study of blood T cells in healthy people across ages. MiXCR, run by TCRdb on the 5' RACE reads, gives a single entry per CDR3 protein. The sample yields around 990,000 distinct CDR3 sequences, 20% to 25% seen once. These sequences were also reported in another study, on T cells of mothers and their children.

The sample was blood. Every receptor here comes from a girl aged 2-10 years in good health. CDR3s include the opening cysteine and the closing phenylalanine or tryptophan. A D gene is named only where the DNA matches it firmly. The size entry is marked missing in some rows and otherwise reads once, few, many or a size class.

v_gene,j_gene,abundance,d_gene,CDR3aa,CDR3nt
TRBV20-1,TRBJ2-5,.,TRBD1,CSARRIDRGETQYF,TGCAGTGCTAGGCGGATCGACAGGGGAGAGACCCAGTACTTC
TRBV3-1,TRBJ2-5,.,TRBD2,CASTPRGYQETQYF,TGTGCCAGCACCCCGCGGGGGTACCAAGAGACCCAGTACTTC
TRBV5-1,TRBJ2-3,few,.,CASSLHSENPQDTQYF,TGCGCCAGCAGCTTGCATTCCGAAAATCCGCAAGATACGCAGTATTTT
TRBV12-3/TRBV12-4,TRBJ1-3,.,.,CASRSAGNTIYF,TGTGCCAGCAGGTCAGCTGGAAACACCATATATTTT
TRBV2,TRBJ2-6,few,.,CANKNWMTGANVLTF,TGTGCCAACAAGAACTGGATGACTGGGGCCAACGTCCTGACTTTC
TRBV7-9,TRBJ2-1,few,.,CASSSSPNEQFF,TGTGCCAGCAGCTCTTCACCCAATGAGCAGTTCTTC
TRBV11-2,TRBJ1-1,few,.,CASSLRDLAEAFF,TGTGCCAGCAGCTTAAGGGATCTCGCTGAAGCTTTCTTT
TRBV5-6,TRBJ2-3,few,.,CASSLYEMGRLSGDTQYF,TGTGCCAGCAGCTTGTACGAGATGGGGAGGTTATCGGGAGATACGCAGTATTTT
TRBV7-2,TRBJ1-1,few,.,CASSLVGAALEAFF,TGTGCCAGCAGCTTAGTCGGGGCGGCTCTTGAAGCTTTCTTT
TRBV5-1,TRBJ2-5,few,.,CASSVGQTQYF,TGCGCCAGCAGCGTTGGTCAGACCCAGTACTTC
TRBV20-1,TRBJ2-7,few,TRBD2,CSVKGLAATYEQYF,TGCAGTGTTAAAGGACTAGCGGCTACCTACGAGCAGTACTTC
TRBV12-3/TRBV12-4,TRBJ2-7,few,TRBD2,CASGLTSTYEQYF,TGTGCCAGCGGACTGACTAGCACGTACGAGCAGTACTTC
TRBV10-3,TRBJ1-2,.,TRBD1,CAISAVSGGGYGYTF,TGTGCCATCAGTGCCGTTTCAGGGGGCGGCTATGGCTACACCTTC
TRBV6-5,TRBJ2-5,.,TRBD2,CASSSVGGVLKTQYF,TGTGCCAGCAGTTCTGTGGGAGGGGTCCTTAAGACCCAGTACTTC
TRBV5-6,TRBJ2-3,.,TRBD2,CASSLVSGGPADTQYF,TGTGCCAGCAGCTTGGTTTCGGGAGGACCGGCAGATACGCAGTATTTT
TRBV7-3,TRBJ2-4,.,.,CASSTKGGGNIQYF,TGTGCCAGCAGCACAAAGGGAGGGGGAAACATTCAGTACTTC
TRBV28,TRBJ1-5,few,.,CASSSEGRGNQPQHF,TGTGCCAGCAGTTCTGAGGGTAGGGGCAATCAGCCCCAGCATTTT
TRBV11-2,TRBJ2-5,few,.,CASSSRASSGETQYF,TGTGCCAGCAGTAGTAGGGCTTCTTCGGGGGAGACCCAGTACTTC
TRBV28,TRBJ1-1,.,.,CASLAALRRNTEAFF,TGTGCCAGCCTCGCGGCCCTACGGAGAAACACTGAAGCTTTCTTT
TRBV7-6,TRBJ2-1,few,TRBD2,CASSLLTSGNFYNEQFF,TGTGCCAGCAGCTTACTAACTAGCGGGAATTTTTACAATGAGCAGTTCTTC
TRBV20-1,TRBJ1-5,.,TRBD1,CSARPWGQGGEGNQPQHF,TGCAGTGCTAGGCCTTGGGGACAGGGGGGAGAGGGTAATCAGCCCCAGCATTTT
TRBV29-1,TRBJ2-1,.,.,CSVVAGDGNEQFF,TGCAGCGTTGTCGCAGGGGACGGGAATGAGCAGTTCTTC
TRBV7-2,TRBJ2-1,few,TRBD1,CASSSTGGFKFF,TGTGCCAGCAGCTCTACAGGGGGTTTTAAGTTCTTC
TRBV7-9,TRBJ2-1,.,.,CASSSGPEPYNEQFF,TGTGCCAGCAGCTCGGGACCGGAACCCTACAATGAGCAGTTCTTC
TRBV5-1,TRBJ2-7,few,TRBD1,CASSLVVRGQYEQYF,TGCGCCAGCAGCTTGGTAGTCAGGGGGCAGTACGAGCAGTACTTC